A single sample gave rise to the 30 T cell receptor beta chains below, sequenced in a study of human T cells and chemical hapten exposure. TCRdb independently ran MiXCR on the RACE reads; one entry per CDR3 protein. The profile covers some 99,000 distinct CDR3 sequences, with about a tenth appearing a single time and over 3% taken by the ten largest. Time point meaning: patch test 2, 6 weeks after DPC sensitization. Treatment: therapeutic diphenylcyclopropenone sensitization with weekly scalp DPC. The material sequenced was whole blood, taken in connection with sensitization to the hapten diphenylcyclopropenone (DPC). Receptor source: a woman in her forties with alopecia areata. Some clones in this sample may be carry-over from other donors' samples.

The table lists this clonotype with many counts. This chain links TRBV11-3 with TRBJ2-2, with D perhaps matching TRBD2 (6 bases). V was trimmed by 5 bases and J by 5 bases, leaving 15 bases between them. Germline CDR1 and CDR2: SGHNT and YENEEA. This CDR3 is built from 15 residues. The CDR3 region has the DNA TGTGCCAGCAGCCGCGTATCAGGAGGGACCGGGGAGCTGTTTTTT. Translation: CASSRVSGGTGELFF.

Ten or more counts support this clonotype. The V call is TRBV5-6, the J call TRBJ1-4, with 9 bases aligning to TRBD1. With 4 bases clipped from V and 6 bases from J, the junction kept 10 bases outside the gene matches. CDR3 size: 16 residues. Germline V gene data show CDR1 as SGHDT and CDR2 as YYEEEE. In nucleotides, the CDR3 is TGTGCCAGCAGCCCCTCCCACAGGGGGCGGGATGAAAAACTGTTTTTT. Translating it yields CASSPSHRGRDEKLFF.

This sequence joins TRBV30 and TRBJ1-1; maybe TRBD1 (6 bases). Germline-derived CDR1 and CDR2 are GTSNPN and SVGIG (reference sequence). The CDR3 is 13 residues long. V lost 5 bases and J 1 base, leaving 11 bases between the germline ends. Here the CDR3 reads CAWDQTGNTEAFF. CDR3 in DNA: TGTGCCTGGGACCAGACAGGGAACACTGAAGCTTTCTTT.

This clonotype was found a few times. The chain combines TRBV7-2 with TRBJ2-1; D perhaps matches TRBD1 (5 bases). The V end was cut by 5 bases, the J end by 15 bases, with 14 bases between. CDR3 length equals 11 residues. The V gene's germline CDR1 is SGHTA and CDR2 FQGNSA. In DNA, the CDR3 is TGTGCCAGCAGCCTCGTCAGGGCTTGGTTCTTC. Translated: CASSLVRAWFF. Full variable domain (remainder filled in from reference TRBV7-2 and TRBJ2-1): GAGVSQSPSNKVTEKGKDVELRCDPISGHTALYWYRQSLGQGLEFLIYFQGNSAPDKSGLPSDRFSAERTGGSVSTLTIQRTQQEDSAVYLCASSLVRAWFFGPGTRLTVL.

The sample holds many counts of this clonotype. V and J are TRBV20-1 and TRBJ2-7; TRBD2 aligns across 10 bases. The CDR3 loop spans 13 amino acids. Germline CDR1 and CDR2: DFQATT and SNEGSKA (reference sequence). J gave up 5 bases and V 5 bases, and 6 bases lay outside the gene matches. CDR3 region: CSAPLAGDDEQYF. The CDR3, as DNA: TGCAGTGCTCCGCTAGCGGGGGACGACGAGCAGTACTTC.

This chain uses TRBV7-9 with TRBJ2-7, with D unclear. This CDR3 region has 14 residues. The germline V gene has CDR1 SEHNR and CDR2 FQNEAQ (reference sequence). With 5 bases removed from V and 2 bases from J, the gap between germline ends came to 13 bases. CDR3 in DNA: TGTGCCAGCAGCCCCCAAGGCCGCCCCTACGAGCAGTACTTC. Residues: CASSPQGRPYEQYF.

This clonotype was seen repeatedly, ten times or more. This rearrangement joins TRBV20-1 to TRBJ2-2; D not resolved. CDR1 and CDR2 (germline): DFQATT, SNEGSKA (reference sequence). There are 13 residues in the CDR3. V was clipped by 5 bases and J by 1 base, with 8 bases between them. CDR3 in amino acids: CSAPFRNTGELFF. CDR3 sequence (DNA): TGCAGTGCTCCCTTTCGGAACACCGGGGAGCTGTTTTTT.

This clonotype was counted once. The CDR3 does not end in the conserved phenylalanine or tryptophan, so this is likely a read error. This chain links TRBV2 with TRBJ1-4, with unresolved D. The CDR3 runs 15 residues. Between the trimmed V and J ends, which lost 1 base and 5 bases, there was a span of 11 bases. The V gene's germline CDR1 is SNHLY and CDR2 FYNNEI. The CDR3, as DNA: TGTGCCAGCAGTGAAGTGGGTACCTACAATGAAAAACTGTTTATT. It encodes CASSEVGTYNEKLFI.

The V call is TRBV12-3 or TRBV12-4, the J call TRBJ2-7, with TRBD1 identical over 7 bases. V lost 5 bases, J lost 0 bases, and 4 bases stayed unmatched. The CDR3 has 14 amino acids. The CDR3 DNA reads TGTGCCAGCAGTCAACAGGGGATCTCCTACGAGCAGTACTTC. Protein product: CASSQQGISYEQYF.

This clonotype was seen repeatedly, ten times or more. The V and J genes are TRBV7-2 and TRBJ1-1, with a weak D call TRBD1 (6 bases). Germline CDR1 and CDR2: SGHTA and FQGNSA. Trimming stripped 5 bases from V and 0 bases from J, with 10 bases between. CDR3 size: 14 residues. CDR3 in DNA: TGTGCCAGCAGCGTTGGACAGCTGAACACTGAAGCTTTCTTT. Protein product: CASSVGQLNTEAFF. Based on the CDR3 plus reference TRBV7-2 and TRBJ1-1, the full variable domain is GAGVSQSPSNKVTEKGKDVELRCDPISGHTALYWYRQSLGQGLEFLIYFQGNSAPDKSGLPSDRFSAERTGGSVSTLTIQRTQQEDSAVYLCASSVGQLNTEAFFGQGTRLTVV.

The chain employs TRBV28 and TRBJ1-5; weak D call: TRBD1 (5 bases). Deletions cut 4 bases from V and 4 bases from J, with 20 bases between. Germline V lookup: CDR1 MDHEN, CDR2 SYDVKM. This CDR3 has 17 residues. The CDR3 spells CASSSHPGLKKNQPQHF. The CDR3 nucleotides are TGTGCCAGCAGTTCCCACCCGGGACTTAAGAAGAATCAGCCCCAGCATTTT.

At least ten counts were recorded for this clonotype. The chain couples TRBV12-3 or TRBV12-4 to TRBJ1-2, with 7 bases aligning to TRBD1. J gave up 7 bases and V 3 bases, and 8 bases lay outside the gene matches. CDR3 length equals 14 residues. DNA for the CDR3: TGTGCCAGCAGTTTTTCCGGGCAGGGGGTTGGCTACACCTTC. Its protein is CASSFSGQGVGYTF.

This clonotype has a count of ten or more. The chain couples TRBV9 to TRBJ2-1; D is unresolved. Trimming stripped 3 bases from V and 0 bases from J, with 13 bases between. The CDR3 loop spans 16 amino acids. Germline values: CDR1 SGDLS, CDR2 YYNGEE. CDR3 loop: CASSARIGNSYNEQFF. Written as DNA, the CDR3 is TGTGCCAGCAGCGCCCGGATAGGGAACTCCTACAATGAGCAGTTCTTC.

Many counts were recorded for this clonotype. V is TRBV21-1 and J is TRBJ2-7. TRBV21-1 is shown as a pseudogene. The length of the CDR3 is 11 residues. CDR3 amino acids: CASSLLYEQYF. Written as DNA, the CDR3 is TGTGCCAGCAGCCTACTCTACGAGCAGTACTTC.

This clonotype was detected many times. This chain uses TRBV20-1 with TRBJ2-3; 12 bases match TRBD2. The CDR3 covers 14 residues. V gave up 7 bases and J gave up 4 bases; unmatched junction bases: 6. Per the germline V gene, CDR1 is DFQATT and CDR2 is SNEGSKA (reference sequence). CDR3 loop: CSVLAGGSSDTQYF. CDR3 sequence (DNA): TGCAGTGTTCTAGCGGGGGGGTCTTCAGATACGCAGTATTTT.

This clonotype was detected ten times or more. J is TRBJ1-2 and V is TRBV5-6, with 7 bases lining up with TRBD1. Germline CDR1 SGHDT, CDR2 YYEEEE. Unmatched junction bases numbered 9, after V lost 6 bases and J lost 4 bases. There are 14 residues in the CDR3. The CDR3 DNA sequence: TGTGCCAGCACGCGGGACAGATCGTTCTATGGCTACACCTTC. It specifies CASTRDRSFYGYTF.

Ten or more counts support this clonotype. CDR3 DNA: TGCGCCAGCAGCCAAGAGTTGGGCCTCAGGACCGGGGAGCTGTTTTTT. Residues: CASSQELGLRTGELFF. This chain links TRBV4-1 with TRBJ2-2; D call uncertain. The length of the CDR3 is 16 residues. Between the trimmed V and J ends, which lost 0 bases and 5 bases, there was a span of 13 bases. Germline CDR1 reads MGHRA; CDR2 reads YSYEKL.

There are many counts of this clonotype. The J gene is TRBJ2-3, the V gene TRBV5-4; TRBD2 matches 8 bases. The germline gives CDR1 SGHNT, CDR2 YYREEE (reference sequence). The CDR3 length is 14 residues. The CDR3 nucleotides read TGTGCGTCACAACCGGGGGGGAGCACAGATACGCAGTATTTT. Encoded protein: CASQPGGSTDTQYF.

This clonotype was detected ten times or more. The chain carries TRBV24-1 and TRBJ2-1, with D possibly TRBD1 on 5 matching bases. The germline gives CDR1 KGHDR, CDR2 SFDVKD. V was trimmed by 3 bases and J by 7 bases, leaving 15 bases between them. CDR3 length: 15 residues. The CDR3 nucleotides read TGTGCCACCAGTGATGCAGGGATTTATGGTAATGAGCAGTTCTTC. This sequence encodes CATSDAGIYGNEQFF.

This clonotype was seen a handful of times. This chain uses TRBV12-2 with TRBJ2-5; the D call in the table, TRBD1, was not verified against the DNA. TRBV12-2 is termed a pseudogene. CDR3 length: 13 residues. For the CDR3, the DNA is TGTGCAAGTCGTAATACAGGGGGAAAGACCCAGTACTTC. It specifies CASRNTGGKTQYF.

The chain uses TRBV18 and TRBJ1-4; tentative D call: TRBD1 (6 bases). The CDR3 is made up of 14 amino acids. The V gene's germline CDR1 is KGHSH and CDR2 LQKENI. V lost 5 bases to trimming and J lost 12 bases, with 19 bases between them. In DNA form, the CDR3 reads TGTGCCAGCTCAAACCAAGATATGGGGGCGGAACTGTTTTTT. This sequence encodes CASSNQDMGAELFF.

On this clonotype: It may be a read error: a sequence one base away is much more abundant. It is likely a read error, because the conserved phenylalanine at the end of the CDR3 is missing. The CDR3 sequence is CASSRDRGYEQYS. The CDR3 DNA reads as TGTGCCAGCAGTCGGGACAGGGGCTACGAGCAGTACTCC. The chain carries TRBV12-3 or TRBV12-4 and TRBJ2-7; 10 bases are shared with TRBD1. J lost 3 bases, V lost 5 bases, and 1 base had no gene match. CDR3 length equals 13 residues.

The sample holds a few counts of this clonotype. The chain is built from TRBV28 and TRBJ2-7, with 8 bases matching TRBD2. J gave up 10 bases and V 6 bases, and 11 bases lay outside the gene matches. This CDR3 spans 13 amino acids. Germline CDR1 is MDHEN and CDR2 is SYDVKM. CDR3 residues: CASRDRNRGGQYF. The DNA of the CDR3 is TGTGCCAGCAGGGATCGGAACCGGGGGGGACAGTACTTC. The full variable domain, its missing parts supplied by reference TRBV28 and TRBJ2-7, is DVKVTQSSRYLVKRTGEKVFLECVQDMDHENMFWYRQDPGLGLRLIYFSYDVKMKEKGDIPEGYSVSREKKERFSLILESASTNQTSMYLCASRDRNRGGQYFGPGTRLTVT.

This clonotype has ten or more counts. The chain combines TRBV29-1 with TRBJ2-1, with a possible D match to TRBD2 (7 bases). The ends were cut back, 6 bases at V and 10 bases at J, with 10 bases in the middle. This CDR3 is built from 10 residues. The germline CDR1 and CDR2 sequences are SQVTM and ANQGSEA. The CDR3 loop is CSVGGPEQFF. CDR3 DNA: TGCAGCGTCGGGGGGCCGGAGCAGTTCTTC.

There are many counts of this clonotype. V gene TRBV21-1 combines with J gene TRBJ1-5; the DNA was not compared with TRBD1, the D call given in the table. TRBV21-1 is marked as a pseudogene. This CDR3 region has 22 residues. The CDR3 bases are TGTGCCAGGACCACACTAAATTCGCCGCGTCCCCAGTCGTGGGATAGCAATCAGCCCCAGCATTTT. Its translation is CARTTLNSPRPQSWDSNQPQHF.

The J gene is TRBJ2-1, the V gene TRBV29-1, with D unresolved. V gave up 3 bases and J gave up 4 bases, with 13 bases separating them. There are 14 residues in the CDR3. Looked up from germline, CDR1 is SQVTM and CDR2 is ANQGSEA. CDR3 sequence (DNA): TGCAGCGTTGACTCAGGCCGACAATACAATGAGCAGTTCTTC. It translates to CSVDSGRQYNEQFF.

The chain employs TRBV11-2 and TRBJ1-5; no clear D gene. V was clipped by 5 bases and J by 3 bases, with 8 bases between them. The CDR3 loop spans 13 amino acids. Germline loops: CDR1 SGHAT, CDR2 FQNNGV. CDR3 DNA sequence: TGTGCCAGCAGCAGACGTGACAATCAGCCCCAGCATTTT. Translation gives CASSRRDNQPQHF. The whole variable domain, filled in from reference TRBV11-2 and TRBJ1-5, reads EAGVAQSPRYKIIEKRQSVAFWCNPISGHATLYWYQQILGQGPKLLIQFQNNGVVDDSQLPKDRFSAERLKGVDSTLKIQPAKLEDSAVYLCASSRRDNQPQHFGDGTRLSIL.

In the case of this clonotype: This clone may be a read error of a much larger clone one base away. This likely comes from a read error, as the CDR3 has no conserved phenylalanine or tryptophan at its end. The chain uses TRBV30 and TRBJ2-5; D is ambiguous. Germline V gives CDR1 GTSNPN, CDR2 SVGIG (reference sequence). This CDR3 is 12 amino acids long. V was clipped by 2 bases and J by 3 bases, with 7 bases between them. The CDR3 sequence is CAWSLTEETQYS. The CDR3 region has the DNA TGTGCCTGGAGTTTAACGGAAGAGACCCAGTACTCC.

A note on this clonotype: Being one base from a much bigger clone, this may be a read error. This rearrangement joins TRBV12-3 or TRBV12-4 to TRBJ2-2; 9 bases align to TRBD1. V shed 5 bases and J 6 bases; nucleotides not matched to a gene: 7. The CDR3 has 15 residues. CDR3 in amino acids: CASSENRGPAGELFF. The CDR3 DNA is TGTGCCAGCAGTGAAAACAGGGGGCCTGCCGGGGAGCTGTTTTTT.

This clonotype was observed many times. The DNA for the CDR3 is TGTGCCAGCACCCGCCGGGTAGCGGCCTACAATGAGCAGTTCTTC. Protein sequence: CASTRRVAAYNEQFF. The chain couples TRBV6-2 or TRBV6-3 to TRBJ2-1; D might be TRBD2 (6 bases). V lost 7 bases and J 2 bases, leaving 15 bases between the germline ends. The CDR3 covers 15 residues. Looked up from germline, CDR1 is MNHEY and CDR2 is SVGEGT.